This is a list of T cell receptor beta chains from one sample in a study of identical twins. TCRdb redid the calling of the 5' RACE reads with MiXCR, one entry per CDR3 protein. The sample holds approximately 700,000 distinct CDR3 sequences, roughly 18% seen once. This same sample was also taken into another study, of T cells expressing NK-cell markers.

Specimen: PBMCs. These receptors came from a woman between 18 and 30 years old in good health. The CDR3 runs from the conserved cysteine through the conserved F or W. A D gene is named only where the DNA matches it firmly. Expanded clones get a size class; other rows say once, few or many, or leave the size out.

V	J	D	size	length	CDR3	DNA
TRBV6-2/TRBV6-3	TRBJ2-7	NA	NA	13	CASTGRNAYEQYF	TGTGCCAGCACCGGGAGAAACGCCTACGAGCAGTACTTC
TRBV7-2	TRBJ1-2	NA	NA	12	CASSKNSYGYTF	TGTGCCAGCAGCAAAAACAGCTATGGCTACACCTTC
TRBV29-1	TRBJ2-1	TRBD2	NA	12	CSVDSDLAEQFF	TGCAGCGTTGATTCTGATCTAGCGGAACAGTTCTTC
TRBV6-1	TRBJ2-6	NA	few	17	CASSERQALGGANVLTF	TGTGCCAGCAGTGAAAGGCAGGCCCTCGGTGGGGCCAACGTCCTGACTTTC
TRBV5-1	TRBJ1-2	NA	NA	15	CASSWGTESNYDYTF	TGCGCCAGCAGCTGGGGGACGGAATCTAACTATGACTACACCTTC
TRBV10-2	TRBJ2-1	TRBD2	NA	16	CASSDGWGTSANEQFF	TGCGCCAGCAGTGACGGGTGGGGGACTAGCGCCAATGAGCAGTTCTTC
TRBV29-1	TRBJ2-1	NA	few	13	CSVEGQGSSEQFF	TGCAGCGTTGAAGGGCAGGGGAGCAGTGAGCAGTTCTTC
TRBV20-1	TRBJ1-5	NA	NA	14	CSAPRRGSNQPQHF	TGCAGTGCCCCCCGGAGGGGGAGTAATCAGCCCCAGCATTTT
TRBV6-5	TRBJ1-1	NA	few	14	CASSYGRAGIEAFF	TGTGCCAGCAGTTACGGCCGGGCCGGAATTGAAGCTTTCTTT
TRBV5-1	TRBJ2-2	NA	NA	14	CASSLLSNTGELFF	TGCGCCAGCAGTCTGCTTAGTAACACCGGGGAGCTGTTTTTT
TRBV6-5	TRBJ1-2	NA	NA	14	CASSYLGRTDGYTF	TGTGCCAGCAGTTACTTAGGGAGAACGGATGGCTACACCTTC
TRBV7-9	TRBJ2-1	TRBD2	few	15	CASSTGLADYNEQFF	TGTGCCAGCAGCACCGGACTAGCGGACTACAATGAGCAGTTCTTC
TRBV3-1	TRBJ1-2	NA	NA	15	CASSQRNGGNYGYTF	TGTGCCAGCAGCCAACGAAATGGGGGAAACTATGGCTACACCTTC
TRBV12-5	TRBJ2-3	NA	NA	14	CASGYREGEDTQYF	TGTGCTAGTGGTTACAGGGAAGGGGAAGATACGCAGTATTTT
TRBV7-9	TRBJ2-7	NA	NA	14	CASSLEGRAYEQYF	TGTGCCAGCAGCTTAGAGGGCCGCGCCTACGAGCAGTACTTC
TRBV14	TRBJ2-2	NA	NA	12	CASNLYTGELFF	TGTGCCAGCAACCTCTACACCGGGGAGCTGTTTTTT
TRBV5-5	TRBJ1-1	TRBD1	few	14	CASSLTGENTEAFF	TGTGCCAGCAGCCTGACAGGGGAGAACACTGAAGCTTTCTTT
TRBV4-2	TRBJ1-4	NA	few	13	CASSQSREEKLFF	TGTGCCAGCAGCCAGTCCAGGGAGGAAAAACTGTTTTTT
TRBV29-1	TRBJ2-7	NA	NA	12	CSVLGENYEQYF	TGCAGCGTCCTCGGGGAAAACTACGAGCAGTACTTC
TRBV6-5	TRBJ1-6	NA	few	15	CASSYSGGDNSPLHF	TGTGCCAGCAGTTACTCTGGTGGAGATAATTCACCCCTCCACTTT
TRBV20-1	TRBJ2-5	NA	many	13	CSARRILQETQYF	TGCAGTGCTAGGCGGATACTACAAGAGACCCAGTACTTC
TRBV7-2	TRBJ1-1	NA	NA	11	CASSGGPSAFF	TGTGCCAGCAGCGGGGGTCCTTCGGCTTTCTTT
TRBV5-5	TRBJ2-1	NA	NA	13	CASSLGFNNEQFF	TGTGCCAGCAGCTTGGGGTTTAACAATGAGCAGTTCTTC
TRBV7-2	TRBJ2-7	NA	many	12	CASSLDLREQYF	TGTGCCAGCAGCTTAGACCTCCGCGAGCAGTACTTC